This T cell receptor beta chain was recorded in a study of blood T cell repertoires in COVID-19. Study overall: Italy, Spain and the United States were the sources of the convalescent and acute COVID-19 samples. PBMCs, B-cell-depleted T cells, or T cells were the source of the cDNA or gDNA that made up the material.

This CDR3 is built from 15 residues. Germline CDR1 KGHSH, CDR2 LQKENI. The J segment lost 8 bases and the V segment lost 3 bases, leaving 5 bases of the junction unmatched. Original analysis: Amplified reference gene primers provided the basis for estimating nucleated cell counts. Sequenced by immunoSEQ multiplex PCR; TCRdb stores in-frame clones only, minus some. V, J and clone size reflect that table, while D and trimming were determined from the DNA. Counted here are about 150,000 clones, 80% to 90% occurring once; the ten biggest clones make up approximately 9%. The V and J genes are TRBV18 and TRBJ1-6; 9 nucleotides line up with TRBD1. The sample taken for sequencing was peripheral blood. The source is a woman aged 45-60 years with active or convalescent COVID-19. The DNA of the CDR3 is TGTGCCAGCTCACCGCAGGGACAGGGCTATTCACCCCTCCACTTT. This gives the protein CASSPQGQGYSPLHF.